A single sample is the source of the 4 T cell receptor beta chains below, sequenced in a study of blood T cell repertoires in COVID-19. Assay: immunoSEQ multiplex PCR; the TCRdb copy retains only in-frame clones and omits some. This table holds some 43,000 clones, 75% to 90% found once. The sequenced material came from peripheral blood. Receptors were obtained from a man aged 45-60 years with active or convalescent COVID-19.

J is TRBJ1-2 and V is TRBV4-1; no reliable D call. The length of the CDR3 is 14 residues. V was cut by 0 bases and J by 8 bases, with 13 bases left in between. Germline CDR1 is MGHRA and CDR2 is YSYEKL. The CDR3 coding sequence is TGCGCCAGCAGCCAAGATCCGATGGCGGGGGGCTACACCTTC. Translated, it gives CASSQDPMAGGYTF.

This clone has a single count. V and J are TRBV27 and TRBJ2-5; possibly TRBD2 for D (6 bases). This CDR3 has 17 residues. Per the germline V gene, CDR1 is MNHEY and CDR2 is SMNVEV (reference sequence). The V gene lost 5 bases and the J gene lost 1 base, with 20 bases spanning the gap. The CDR3 DNA reads as TGTGCCAGCAGTCCCACCCGACTAGGCCCGCTCCAAGAGACCCAGTACTTC. This encodes CASSPTRLGPLQETQYF.

V is TRBV5-6 and J is TRBJ2-3; possible D gene TRBD1, 6 bases. The CDR3 is made up of 15 amino acids. Germline V gives CDR1 SGHDT, CDR2 YYEEEE. Trimming removed 0 bases at V and 7 bases at J, with 15 bases between. CDR3 in DNA: TGTGCCAGCAGCTTGGACGACAGGCTCTCCCATACGCAGTATTTT. Its protein is CASSLDDRLSHTQYF.

The rearrangement joins TRBV6-5 to TRBJ2-7; D may be TRBD1 (6 bases). The CDR3 extends over 12 amino acids. V lost 6 bases and J 4 bases, leaving 10 bases between the germline ends. Germline CDR1 is MNHEY and CDR2 is SVGAGI. CDR3 DNA sequence: TGTGCCAGCAGGAATCAGGGGTACGAGCAGTACTTC. This translates into CASRNQGYEQYF.